Each of the 32 T cell receptor beta chains below was sequenced from the same sample in a study of patients and donors after allogeneic stem cell transplantation. One entry per CDR3 protein results from TCRdb running MiXCR on the RT-PCR reads. In the table there are 410,000 or so distinct CDR3 sequences, roughly 16% of which are singletons. The sample consisted of blood, either unsorted or a sorted T cell fraction (not recorded which). The origin of the receptors is a human donor who was either an allogeneic HSCT recipient or a stem cell or donor lymphocyte infusion donor (not recorded which). It is not recorded whose cells these are; they may come from a transplant donor.

This clonotype has a handful of counts. The V and J genes are TRBV4-3 and TRBJ2-3, with 9 bases aligning to TRBD1. Germline V lookup: CDR1 LGHNA, CDR2 YSLEER. J gave up 3 bases and V 3 bases, and 7 bases lay outside the gene matches. This CDR3 is 16 amino acids long. CDR3 in DNA: TGCGCCAGCAGCCAGGGAAACAGGGGGCTGACAGATACGCAGTATTTT. Protein product: CASSQGNRGLTDTQYF.

The chain combines TRBV7-8 with TRBJ2-3; TRBD2 matches at 7 bases. V was clipped by 7 bases and J by 3 bases; unmatched bases: 4. Germline CDR1 is SGHVS and CDR2 is FQNEAQ. The CDR3 loop spans 13 amino acids. CDR3: CASTREDTDTQYF. The CDR3 nucleotides read TGTGCCAGCACCCGGGAGGATACAGATACGCAGTATTTT.

This clonotype was seen more than once but under ten times. This chain links TRBV12-3 or TRBV12-4 with TRBJ2-1, with D possibly TRBD2 on 6 matching bases. V lost 1 base and J lost 3, with 13 bases in between. The CDR3 has 16 amino acids. CDR3 sequence (DNA): TGTGCCAGCAGTTTAGTTGGCGGGATCAACTACAATGAGCAGTTCTTC. This translates into CASSLVGGINYNEQFF.

This clonotype has more than one count but fewer than ten. The chain couples TRBV29-1 to TRBJ2-3; the D gene could be TRBD1 or TRBD2 (6 bases each). The CDR3 sequence is 13 residues long. Looked up from germline, CDR1 is SQVTM and CDR2 is ANQGSEA. V was cut by 4 bases and J by 1 base, with 9 bases left in between. CDR3 nucleotide sequence: TGCAGCGTTGCTCGGGGGCGCACAGATACGCAGTATTTT. Translation: CSVARGRTDTQYF.

V usage is TRBV24-1 and J usage is TRBJ1-2, with TRBD1 matching 9 bases. Germline lookup yields CDR1 KGHDR and CDR2 SFDVKD. J was trimmed by 4 bases and V by 0 bases; bases with no gene match: 11. The CDR3 is 18 amino acids. The CDR3 nucleotides are TGTGCCACCAGTGATTTGGACAGGGGGGCCTCTTGGGTCTATGGCTACACCTTC. Amino acid sequence: CATSDLDRGASWVYGYTF.

This clonotype has just a few counts. The chain combines TRBV4-1 with TRBJ2-1; a weak D match, TRBD2 (6 bases). CDR3 length: 14 amino acids. Trimming took off 1 base at V and 6 bases at J, with 10 bases between the two ends. Germline CDR1 MGHRA, CDR2 YSYEKL. The CDR3 is CASSQGTIFNEQFF. DNA for the CDR3: TGCGCCAGCAGCCAAGGGACTATATTCAATGAGCAGTTCTTC.

The J gene is TRBJ1-4, the V gene TRBV24-1; D is ambiguous. Germline CDR1 KGHDR, CDR2 SFDVKD. The V end was cut by 5 bases, the J end by 4 bases, with 13 bases between. There are 15 residues in the CDR3. The CDR3 DNA reads TGTGCCACCAGTGGTTCAGGACGGGGTAATGAAAAACTGTTTTTT. It encodes CATSGSGRGNEKLFF.

This clonotype has a count of ten or more. The chain links TRBV29-1 to TRBJ1-2; D not resolved. Looked up from germline, CDR1 is SQVTM and CDR2 is ANQGSEA. CDR3 length equals 13 residues. V was trimmed by 4 bases and J by 8 bases, leaving 17 bases between them. CDR3 sequence reads: CSVVNPQDTGYTF. The CDR3 DNA follows: TGCAGCGTTGTAAACCCTCAGGATACGGGCTACACCTTC. Drawing the rest from reference TRBV29-1 and TRBJ1-2, the complete variable domain is SAVISQKPSRDICQRGTSLTIQCQVDSQVTMMFWYRQQPGQSLTLIATANQGSEATYESGFVIDKFPISRPNLTFSTLTVSNMSPEDSSIYLCSVVNPQDTGYTFGSGTRLTVV.

The J gene is TRBJ2-3, the V gene TRBV24-1; D is uncertain. Between the trimmed V and J ends, which lost 3 bases and 4 bases, there was a span of 4 bases. The CDR3 has 12 residues. Germline CDR1 KGHDR, CDR2 SFDVKD. CDR3 nucleotide sequence: TGTGCCACCAGTGATAGTCCAGATACGCAGTATTTT. Residues: CATSDSPDTQYF.

The rearrangement joins TRBV5-4 to TRBJ2-3, with TRBD2 matching 11 bases. V gave up 4 bases and J gave up 0 bases; unmatched junction bases: 4. Germline CDR1 is SGHNT and CDR2 is YYREEE (reference sequence). The CDR3 extends over 16 amino acids. The CDR3 bases are TGTGCCAGCAGCCCCCGACTAGCGGGGAGCACAGATACGCAGTATTTT. Amino acids: CASSPRLAGSTDTQYF.

V usage is TRBV12-3 or TRBV12-4 and J usage is TRBJ2-1, with D maybe TRBD1 (6 bases). CDR3 length equals 14 residues. Trimming shortened V by 5 bases and J by 2 bases, and 10 bases separated the two germline ends. CDR3 in amino acids: CASSLNRAYNEQFF. The CDR3 nucleotides are TGTGCCAGCAGTCTCAACAGGGCCTACAATGAGCAGTTCTTC.

The V and J genes are TRBV7-7 and TRBJ2-2; 10 nucleotides line up with TRBD2. Trimming removed 2 bases from V and 6 bases from J; junction bases left unmatched: 3. This CDR3 has 15 amino acids. The germline V gene has CDR1 SSHAT and CDR2 FNYEAQ (reference sequence). The CDR3 reads CASSLLAGVAGELFF. CDR3 coding DNA: TGTGCCAGCAGCTTACTAGCGGGAGTCGCCGGGGAGCTGTTTTTT.

The table lists this clonotype with a few counts. This chain links TRBV27 with TRBJ2-7; D is ambiguous. The CDR3 covers 13 residues. Trimming removed 8 bases from V and 6 bases from J, with 17 bases in between. From germline, CDR1 is MNHEY and CDR2 SMNVEV (reference sequence). The CDR3 nucleotides are TGTGCCAGCCAACCCCGAAAGGGTAGCGAGCAGTACTTC. This translates into CASQPRKGSEQYF.

CDR3 bases: TGTGCCAGCAGTAACGGACACTTCTCCTACGAGCAGTACTTC. Translating it yields CASSNGHFSYEQYF. The chain uses TRBV6-1 and TRBJ2-7; perhaps TRBD1 as D (5 bases). Germline CDR1 and CDR2: MNHNS and SASEGT. The CDR3 spans 14 residues. V was cut by 5 bases and J by 0 bases, with 11 bases left in between.

The chain combines TRBV20-1 with TRBJ2-2; possible D gene TRBD1, 6 bases. Germline loops: CDR1 DFQATT, CDR2 SNEGSKA (reference sequence). V shed 2 bases and J shed 0 bases, with 10 bases lying between them. CDR3 length: 15 amino acids. The DNA for the CDR3 is TGCAGTGCTAGATCGGGGACAACGAACACCGGGGAGCTGTTTTTT. Its protein product is CSARSGTTNTGELFF.

This clonotype was seen ten or more times. The chain combines TRBV27 with TRBJ1-5; no clear D gene. The V end lost 1 base, the J end lost 0 bases, and 7 bases lay between the germline ends. The germline V gene has CDR1 MNHEY and CDR2 SMNVEV (reference sequence). The CDR3 loop spans 15 amino acids. CDR3 loop: CASSLLAASNQPQHF. The DNA for the CDR3 is TGTGCCAGCAGTTTATTGGCCGCTAGCAATCAGCCCCAGCATTTT.

This clonotype was seen more than once but under ten times. The genes are TRBV6-2 or TRBV6-3 and TRBJ2-1, with D possibly being TRBD2 (6 bases). The V gene lost 8 bases and the J gene lost 0 bases, with 11 bases spanning the gap. There are 14 residues in the CDR3. Looked up from germline, CDR1 is MNHEY and CDR2 is SVGEGT. CDR3 DNA sequence: TGTGCCAGCTGCCGGGGGAGCTCCTACAATGAGCAGTTCTTC. Translating gives CASCRGSSYNEQFF.

The table lists this clonotype with a few counts. The CDR3 loop reads CASSHVGTGGSNEQYF. In nucleotides, the CDR3 is TGCGCCAGCAGCCACGTAGGGACAGGGGGTAGCAACGAGCAGTACTTC. The V gene is TRBV4-1, the J gene TRBJ2-7; the match to TRBD1 covers 11 bases. Germline lookup yields CDR1 MGHRA and CDR2 YSYEKL. The trim removed 3 bases at V and 5 bases at J, leaving 9 bases unmatched. The CDR3 is 16 amino acids.

The chain links TRBV4-3 to TRBJ2-3; D possibly corresponds to TRBD2 (7 bases). The CDR3 runs to 15 residues. Germline V gene lookup returns CDR1 LGHNA and CDR2 YSLEER. V was shortened by 2 bases and J by 4 bases, with 13 bases between the two germline ends. The CDR3 reads CASSQWGGGADTQYF. The CDR3 bases are TGCGCCAGCAGCCAATGGGGGGGCGGAGCAGATACGCAGTATTTT.

The chain couples TRBV28 to TRBJ1-5, with 8 positions matching TRBD1. Germline-derived CDR1 and CDR2 are MDHEN and SYDVKM. The CDR3 extends over 15 amino acids. Trimming removed 1 base from V and 6 bases from J; junction bases left unmatched: 5. The CDR3 protein is CASSLSQGAIQPQHF. CDR3 in DNA: TGTGCCAGCAGTTTATCGCAGGGGGCTATTCAGCCCCAGCATTTT.

V is TRBV24-1 and J is TRBJ1-1, with D perhaps matching TRBD1 (5 bases). V gave up 1 base and J gave up 1 base, with 6 bases separating them. Germline-derived CDR1 and CDR2 are KGHDR and SFDVKD. The CDR3 contains 14 residues. This CDR3 reads CATSDFQGNTEAFF. In DNA form, the CDR3 reads TGTGCCACCAGTGATTTCCAGGGGAACACTGAAGCTTTCTTT.

The chain uses TRBV12-3 or TRBV12-4 and TRBJ1-1; the D gene is possibly TRBD1 (5 bases). Trimming cost V 3 bases and J 2 bases, with 13 bases left between them. The CDR3 covers 15 residues. The CDR3, as DNA: TGTGCCAGCAGTTTCTGGGGCTTAGGAAACACTGAAGCTTTCTTT. Protein product: CASSFWGLGNTEAFF.

This clonotype was seen repeatedly, ten times or more. The chain links TRBV7-8 to TRBJ1-1; TRBD1 matches at 7 bases. Looked up from germline, CDR1 is SGHVS and CDR2 is FQNEAQ. This CDR3 is built from 15 residues. Germline trimming cut 4 bases from V and 4 bases from J; bases unmatched to any gene: 9. CDR3 DNA sequence: TGTGCCAGCAGCTGGAGGGAGGGGGCGATCACTGAAGCTTTCTTT. This codes for CASSWREGAITEAFF.

J is TRBJ1-1 and V is TRBV5-5; maybe TRBD1 (5 bases). Germline lookup yields CDR1 SGHKS and CDR2 YYEKEE (reference sequence). V was pared by 0 bases and J by 2 bases, with 14 bases between. The CDR3 totals 16 residues. In DNA form, the CDR3 reads TGTGCCAGCAGCTTGGGGCAGGGAAAAATTAACACTGAAGCTTTCTTT. It encodes CASSLGQGKINTEAFF.

This clonotype was detected only a few times. The chain couples TRBV2 to TRBJ2-1; no clear D gene. Germline CDR1 SNHLY, CDR2 FYNNEI. CDR3 length: 13 amino acids. The V end was cut by 3 bases, the J end by 5 bases, with 8 bases between. CDR3 DNA: TGTGCCAGCAGTGACGGGTGGCACAATGAGCAGTTCTTC. This gives the protein CASSDGWHNEQFF.

This chain connects TRBV12-3 or TRBV12-4 to TRBJ2-5; TRBD2 is a possible D gene (7 bases). The germline V and J ends were trimmed by 3 bases and 6 bases, with 14 bases remaining between them. The CDR3 covers 14 residues. Here the CDR3 reads CASSLRGGLKTQYF. CDR3 coding DNA: TGTGCCAGCAGTTTGAGGGGGGGGCTTAAGACCCAGTACTTC.

Turning to this clonotype: Since a much larger clone is just one base distant, this may be a read error. The V call is TRBV29-1, the J call TRBJ2-5; possibly TRBD1 or TRBD2 for D (5 bases each). Germline V gene lookup returns CDR1 SQVTM and CDR2 ANQGSEA. The CDR3 runs to 10 residues. CDR3 nucleotides: TGCGGCGCTGGGGGTGGGACCCAGTACTTC. Translated: CGAGGGTQYF.

This clonotype was counted at least ten times. V is TRBV29-1 and J is TRBJ1-2, with 8 nucleotides matching TRBD1. The V gene's germline CDR1 is SQVTM and CDR2 ANQGSEA. The CDR3 spans 14 residues. Unmatched junction bases numbered 4, after V lost 4 bases and J lost 0 bases. CDR3 sequence (DNA): TGCAGCGTTGTGACAGGGGAAACTAACTATGGCTACACCTTC. Translated, it gives CSVVTGETNYGYTF.

This clonotype was seen a handful of times. The chain joins TRBV4-3 to TRBJ2-7; unclear D gene. The CDR3 runs 15 residues. V was clipped by 1 base and J by 0 bases, with 10 bases between them. The germline V gene has CDR1 LGHNA and CDR2 YSLEER. CDR3 sequence: CASSQGHSLSYEQYF. CDR3 nucleotides: TGCGCCAGCAGCCAAGGACACAGCCTCTCCTACGAGCAGTACTTC.

This clonotype was counted ten times or more. V gene TRBV20-1 combines with J gene TRBJ2-3; the match to TRBD1 covers 8 bases. Germline V lookup: CDR1 DFQATT, CDR2 SNEGSKA (reference sequence). Trimming took 3 bases from V and 3 from J; bases not matched to a gene: 5. This CDR3 has 14 amino acids. The CDR3 loop is CSARMTGATDTQYF. Written as DNA, the CDR3 is TGCAGTGCTAGGATGACAGGGGCGACAGATACGCAGTATTTT.

Many counts were recorded for this clonotype. V and J are TRBV24-1 and TRBJ2-2; D is undetermined. CDR1 is KGHDR, CDR2 SFDVKD, per germline. CDR3 length equals 13 residues. Trimming pared 10 bases from V and 4 bases from J, leaving 12 bases between. The DNA of the CDR3 is TGTGCCACTAAAACGTCGGGCACCGGGGAGCTGTTTTTT. Encoded protein: CATKTSGTGELFF.

This clonotype was counted a few times. The chain is built from TRBV3-1 and TRBJ2-3, with 10 bases that match TRBD2. Germline CDR1 reads LGHDT; CDR2 reads YNNKEL (reference sequence). J gave up 5 bases and V 1 base, and 9 bases lay outside the gene matches. The CDR3 consists of 17 residues. CDR3 nucleotide sequence: TGTGCCAGCAGCCAAGTCGCTAGCGGGAGCGCGGGAGATACGCAGTATTTT. Translating gives CASSQVASGSAGDTQYF.